This T cell receptor (beta chain) comes out of a study of blood T cell repertoires in COVID-19. Sequencing used immunoSEQ multiplex PCR; TCRdb keeps in-frame clones, though not all of them. The sample includes about 170,000 clones, around 81% of them seen just once. The CDR3 contains 12 residues. Germline V CDR1 and CDR2: SGHVS, FQNEAQ. The V gene lost 5 bases and the J gene lost 8 bases, with 10 bases spanning the gap. The sequenced material came from peripheral blood. The chain employs TRBV7-8 and TRBJ2-1; D is undetermined. This TCR derives from a man between 65 and 85 years old with active or convalescent COVID-19. CDR3 loop: CASSPALDEQFF. The CDR3, as DNA: TGTGCCAGCAGCCCCGCGCTCGATGAGCAGTTCTTC.